This passage covers 18 T cell receptor beta chains from one sample sequenced in a study of Ad26.COV2.S vaccination and SARS-CoV-2 variants. Treatment noted: around 19 received Ad26.COV2.S at low or high dose, single or two shots; about 5 received placebo; per-sample allocation not given. Day 63 after the first injection of vaccine or placebo was the sampling time. Profiling relied on immunoSEQ multiplex PCR, and the TCRdb table lists in-frame clones only, not all of them. This table has over 450,000 clones, about 89% appearing once. Sequencing was performed on peripheral blood, taken in a trial of Ad26.COV2.S vaccine versus placebo. These TCRs come from a person between 18 and 59 years old who received the Ad26.COV2.S COVID-19 vaccine or a placebo.

The rearrangement uses TRBV5-1 and TRBJ2-7, with TRBD1 identical over 11 bases. V shed 4 bases and J 2 bases; nucleotides not matched to a gene: 2. The CDR3 has 14 amino acids. Germline values: CDR1 SGHRS, CDR2 YFSETQ. The CDR3 region is CASSTGQGAYEQYF. CDR3 DNA: TGCGCCAGCAGCACGGGACAGGGGGCCTACGAGCAGTACTTC.

This clone has only one observation. The J gene is TRBJ1-5, the V gene TRBV6-2 or TRBV6-3; no clear D gene. Trimming pared 2 bases from V and 2 bases from J, leaving 10 bases between. Germline CDR1 is MNHEY and CDR2 is SVGEGT. The CDR3 is 15 residues long. In DNA, the CDR3 is TGTGCCAGCAGTTACGGGAGGACGCGCAATCAGCCCCAGCATTTT. Its protein product is CASSYGRTRNQPQHF.

The chain combines TRBV7-9 with TRBJ2-7, with 16 bases fitting TRBD2. The V and J ends lost 2 bases and 7 bases, in that order; junction bases with no gene match: 11. The CDR3 has 18 residues. CDR1 and CDR2 (germline): SEHNR, FQNEAQ (reference sequence). CDR3 nucleotide sequence: TGTGCCAGCAGCTTAAAGGGACTAGCGGGAGGGCCGGCAGGAGAGCAGTACTTC. This encodes CASSLKGLAGGPAGEQYF.

This clone was seen a single time. The rearrangement links TRBV6-2 or TRBV6-3 to TRBJ2-1; 13 nucleotides align to TRBD2. The V gene's germline CDR1 is MNHEY and CDR2 SVGEGT. The CDR3 is 15 amino acids. The J segment lost 12 bases and the V segment lost 3 bases, leaving 8 bases of the junction unmatched. CDR3 coding DNA: TGTGCCAGCAGTTATCAACTAGCGGGGGGGCGGCTGCAGTTCTTC. Its protein product is CASSYQLAGGRLQFF.

This chain joins TRBV3-1 (or the pseudogene TRBV3-2) and TRBJ2-7, with TRBD1 matching over 7 bases. V was pared by 4 bases and J by 4 bases, with 10 bases of the junction left unmatched. This CDR3 spans 15 amino acids. Looked up from germline, CDR1 is LGHDT and CDR2 is YNNKEL (reference sequence). The DNA for the CDR3 is TGTGCCAGCAGCCCGAACAGGGGCCGCGGGTACGAGCAGTACTTC. It translates to CASSPNRGRGYEQYF.

This chain uses TRBV11-1 with TRBJ1-6; TRBD1 might be the D (5 bases). This CDR3 is 16 amino acids long. Germline V gene lookup returns CDR1 SGHAT and CDR2 FQDESV (reference sequence). Trimming removed 5 bases at V and 9 bases at J, with 20 bases between. The CDR3 region has the DNA TGTGCCAGCAGCAGACATCAGGGCGAATTTGGTTCACCCCTCCACTTT. Its translation is CASSRHQGEFGSPLHF.

This chain connects TRBV5-1 to TRBJ2-1; tentative D call: TRBD2 (6 bases). This CDR3 is 16 amino acids long. V was pared by 0 bases and J by 5 bases, with 15 bases between. Germline V gene lookup returns CDR1 SGHRS and CDR2 YFSETQ. The CDR3 DNA reads TGCGCCAGCAGCTTGGTCGGGGGATACTACGACAATGAGCAGTTCTTC. It encodes CASSLVGGYYDNEQFF.

A remark on this clone: Additional DNA sequences in this sample encode the identical CDR3. V gene TRBV18 combines with J gene TRBJ2-5; D perhaps matches TRBD1 (6 bases). CDR1 and CDR2 (germline): KGHSH, LQKENI. This CDR3 region has 13 residues. Trimming took 4 bases from V and 2 from J, leaving 8 bases between them. The CDR3 DNA is TGTGCCAGCTCACTAGGACAGCAAGAGACCCAGTACTTC. Translated: CASSLGQQETQYF.

The chain employs TRBV18 and TRBJ1-1; D is uncertain. Germline V gene sequence: CDR1 KGHSH, CDR2 LQKENI. CDR3 length: 13 amino acids. Trimming took 6 bases from V and 0 from J, leaving 8 bases between them. CDR3 sequence (DNA): TGTGCCAGCTCTCCGGGAGTGAACACTGAAGCTTTCTTT. It specifies CASSPGVNTEAFF.

V is TRBV19 and J is TRBJ2-1; TRBD2 matches at 7 bases. The length of the CDR3 is 17 residues. The V gene end was trimmed by 3 bases and the J gene end by 1 base; junction bases not matched to a gene: 9. Looked up from germline, CDR1 is LNHDA and CDR2 is SQIVND (reference sequence). Written as DNA, the CDR3 is TGTGCCAGTAGTATCACACTAGCGCACCATTCCTACAATGAGCAGTTCTTC. This gives the protein CASSITLAHHSYNEQFF.

V is TRBV28 and J is TRBJ1-5; 7 positions match TRBD1. V lost 6 bases and J lost 5; bases outside the gene matches: 10. The CDR3 is 15 residues long. Germline loops: CDR1 MDHEN, CDR2 SYDVKM. Written as DNA, the CDR3 is TGTGCCAGCAGCTCCTACGACAGGGCGCATCAGCCCCAGCATTTT. The encoded protein is CASSSYDRAHQPQHF.

Turning to this clone: At one of its ends the junction is not consistent with the germline gene, which may arise from a read error. The chain carries TRBV5-4 and TRBJ2-6; 9 nucleotides align to TRBD1. The CDR3 sequence is 13 residues long. The germline CDR1 and CDR2 sequences are SGHNT and YYREEE (reference sequence). The CDR3 reads CASSGTGSSPPNF. CDR3 nucleotide sequence: TGTGCCAGCAGCGGGACAGGGTCGTCTCCACCCAATTTC. Full variable domain (rest looked up from reference TRBV5-4 and TRBJ2-6): ETGVTQSPTHLIKTRGQQVTLRCSSQSGHNTVSWYQQALGQGPQFIFQYYREEENGRGNFPPRFSGLQFPNYSSELNVNALELDDSALYLCASSGTGSSPPNFGAGSRLTVL.

The J gene is TRBJ2-3, the V gene TRBV6-5, with 12 bases lining up with TRBD2. J was trimmed by 3 bases and V by 2 bases; bases with no gene match: 3. The CDR3 loop spans 16 amino acids. The V gene's germline CDR1 is MNHEY and CDR2 SVGAGI. CDR3 residues: CASSYETSGRTDTQYF. CDR3 nucleotide sequence: TGTGCCAGCAGTTACGAGACTAGCGGGAGAACAGATACGCAGTATTTT.

This chain connects TRBV4-3 to TRBJ1-2; TRBD1 matches 11 bases. The germline CDR1 and CDR2 sequences are LGHNA and YSLEER. The CDR3 has 14 residues. J gave up 7 bases and V 3 bases, and 4 bases lay outside the gene matches. Here the CDR3 reads CASSQDRGPSGYTF. Written as DNA, the CDR3 is TGCGCCAGCAGCCAGGACAGGGGGCCCAGTGGCTACACCTTC.

This rearrangement joins TRBV4-2 to TRBJ2-1; 7 bases agree with TRBD2. CDR1 is LGHNA and CDR2 is YNFKEQ in the germline V gene. The ends lost 0 bases at V and 2 bases at J; junction bases unmatched: 7. The CDR3 sequence is 17 residues long. The CDR3 is CASSQDGSLAAYNEQFF. In DNA form, the CDR3 reads TGTGCCAGCAGCCAAGATGGGTCGCTAGCGGCCTACAATGAGCAGTTCTTC.

This sequence joins TRBV24-1 and TRBJ2-1; 12 nucleotides agree with TRBD2. Germline-derived CDR1 and CDR2 are KGHDR and SFDVKD. The CDR3 has 15 residues. The ends lost 4 bases at V and 7 bases at J; junction bases unmatched: 4. CDR3 nucleotide sequence: TGTGCCACCAGTGACCTTGGACTAGCGGGGAATGAGCAGTTCTTC. This translates into CATSDLGLAGNEQFF.

DNA of the CDR3: TGTGCCAGCAGGCGACAGGGAACCACCGGGGAGCTGTTTTTT. Amino acids: CASRRQGTTGELFF. This rearrangement joins TRBV6-5 to TRBJ2-2; 7 bases align to TRBD1. The CDR3 is made up of 14 amino acids. Germline CDR1 reads MNHEY; CDR2 reads SVGAGI. After removal of 6 bases from V and 4 bases from J, the junction contained 5 bases not matched to a gene.

This rearrangement joins TRBV19 to TRBJ2-5; TRBD1 aligns across 7 bases. The ends lost 4 bases at V and 2 bases at J; junction bases unmatched: 10. The CDR3 runs to 16 residues. Germline loops: CDR1 LNHDA, CDR2 SQIVND (reference sequence). In DNA form, the CDR3 reads TGTGCCAGTAGTAGGGAAACAGGGGCGATACAAGAGACCCAGTACTTC. Translated: CASSRETGAIQETQYF.